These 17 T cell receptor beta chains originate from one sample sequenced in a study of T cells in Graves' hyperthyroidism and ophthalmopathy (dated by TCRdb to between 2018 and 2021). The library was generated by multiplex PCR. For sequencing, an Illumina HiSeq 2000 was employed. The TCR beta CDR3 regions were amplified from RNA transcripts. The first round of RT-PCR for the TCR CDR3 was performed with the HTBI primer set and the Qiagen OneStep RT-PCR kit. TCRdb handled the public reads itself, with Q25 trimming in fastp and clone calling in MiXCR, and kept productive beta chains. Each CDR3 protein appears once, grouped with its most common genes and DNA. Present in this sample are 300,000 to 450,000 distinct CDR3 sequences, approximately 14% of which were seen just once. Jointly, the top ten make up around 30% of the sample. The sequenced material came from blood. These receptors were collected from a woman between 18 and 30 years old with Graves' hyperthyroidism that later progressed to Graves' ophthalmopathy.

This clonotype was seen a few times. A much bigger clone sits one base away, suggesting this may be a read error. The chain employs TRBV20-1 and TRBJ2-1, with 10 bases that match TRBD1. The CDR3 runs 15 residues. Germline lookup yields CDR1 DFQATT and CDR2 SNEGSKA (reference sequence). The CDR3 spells CSAPGTGATYNDQFF. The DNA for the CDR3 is TGCAGTGCTCCCGGGACAGGGGCCACCTACAATGACCAGTTCTTC.

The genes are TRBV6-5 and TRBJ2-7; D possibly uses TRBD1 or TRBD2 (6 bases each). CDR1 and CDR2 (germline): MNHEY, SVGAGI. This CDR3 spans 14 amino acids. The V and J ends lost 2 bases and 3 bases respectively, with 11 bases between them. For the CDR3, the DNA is TGTGCCAGCAGTTACGAAGGGGGAGGCTACGAGCAGTACTTC. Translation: CASSYEGGGYEQYF.

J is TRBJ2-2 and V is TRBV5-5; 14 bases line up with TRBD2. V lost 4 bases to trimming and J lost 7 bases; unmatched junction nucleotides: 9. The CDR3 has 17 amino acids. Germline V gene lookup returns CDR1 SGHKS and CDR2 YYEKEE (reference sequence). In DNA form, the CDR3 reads TGTGCCAGCAGCCCGACCGGGACTAGCGGGAGTGGCGGGGAGCTGTTTTTT. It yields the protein CASSPTGTSGSGGELFF.

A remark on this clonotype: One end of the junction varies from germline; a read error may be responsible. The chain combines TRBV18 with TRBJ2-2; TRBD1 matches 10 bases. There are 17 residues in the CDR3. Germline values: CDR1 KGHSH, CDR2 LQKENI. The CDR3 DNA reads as TGTGCCAGCCCACCCCCCGGACAGGGGGTAAACACCGGGGAGCTGTTTTTT. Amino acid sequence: CASPPPGQGVNTGELFF.

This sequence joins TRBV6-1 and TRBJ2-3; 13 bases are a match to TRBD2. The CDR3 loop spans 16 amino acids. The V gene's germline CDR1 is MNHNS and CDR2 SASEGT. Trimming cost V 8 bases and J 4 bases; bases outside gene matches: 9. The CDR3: CASARGLAGKADTQYF. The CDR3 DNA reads TGTGCCAGCGCAAGGGGACTAGCGGGGAAGGCAGATACGCAGTATTTT.

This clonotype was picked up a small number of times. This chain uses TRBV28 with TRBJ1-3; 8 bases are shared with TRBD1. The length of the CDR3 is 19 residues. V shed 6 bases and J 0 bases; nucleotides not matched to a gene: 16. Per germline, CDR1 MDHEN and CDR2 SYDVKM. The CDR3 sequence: CASRASPGQDGPSGNTIYF. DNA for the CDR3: TGTGCCAGCAGAGCTTCTCCGGGACAGGACGGCCCCTCTGGAAACACCATATATTTT.

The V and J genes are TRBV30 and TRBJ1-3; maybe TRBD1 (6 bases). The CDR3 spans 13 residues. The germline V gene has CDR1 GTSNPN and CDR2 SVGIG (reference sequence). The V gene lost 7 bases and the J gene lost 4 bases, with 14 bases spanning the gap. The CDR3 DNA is TGTGCCTACATCACAGGGTTAGGAAACACCATATATTTT. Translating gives CAYITGLGNTIYF.

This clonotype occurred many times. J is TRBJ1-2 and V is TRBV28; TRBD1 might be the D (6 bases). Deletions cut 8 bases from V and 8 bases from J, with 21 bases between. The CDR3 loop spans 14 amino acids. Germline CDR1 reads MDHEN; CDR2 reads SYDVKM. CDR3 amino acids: CASALAGESFGYTF. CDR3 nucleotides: TGTGCCAGCGCACTGGCAGGGGAGTCCTTCGGCTACACCTTC.

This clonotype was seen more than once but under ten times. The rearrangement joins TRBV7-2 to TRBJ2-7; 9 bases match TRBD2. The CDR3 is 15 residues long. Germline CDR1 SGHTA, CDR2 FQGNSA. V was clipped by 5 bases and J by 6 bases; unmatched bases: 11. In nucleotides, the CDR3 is TGTGCCAGCAGCCCAACTAGCGGGTTTACGTCCGAGCAGTACTTC. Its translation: CASSPTSGFTSEQYF.

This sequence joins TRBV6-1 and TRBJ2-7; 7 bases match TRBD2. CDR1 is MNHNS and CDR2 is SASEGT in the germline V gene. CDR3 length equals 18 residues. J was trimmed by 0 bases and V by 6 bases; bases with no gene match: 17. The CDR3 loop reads CASSQNSIAGTLSYEQYF. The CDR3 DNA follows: TGTGCCAGCAGCCAAAACAGTATAGCGGGCACCCTCTCCTACGAGCAGTACTTC.

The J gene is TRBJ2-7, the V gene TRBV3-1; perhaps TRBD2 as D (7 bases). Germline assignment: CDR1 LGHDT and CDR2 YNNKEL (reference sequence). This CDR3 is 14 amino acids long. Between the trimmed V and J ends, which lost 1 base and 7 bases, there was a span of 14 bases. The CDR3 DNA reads TGTGCCAGCAGCCAAGGGTGGGGGGGCCAGGAGCAGTACTTC. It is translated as CASSQGWGGQEQYF.

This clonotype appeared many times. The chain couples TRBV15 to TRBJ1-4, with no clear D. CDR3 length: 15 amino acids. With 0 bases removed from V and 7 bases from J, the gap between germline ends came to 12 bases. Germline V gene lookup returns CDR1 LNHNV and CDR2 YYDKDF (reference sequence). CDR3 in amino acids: CATSRDLAPTEKLFF. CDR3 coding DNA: TGTGCCACCAGCAGAGACTTGGCCCCGACTGAAAAACTGTTTTTT.

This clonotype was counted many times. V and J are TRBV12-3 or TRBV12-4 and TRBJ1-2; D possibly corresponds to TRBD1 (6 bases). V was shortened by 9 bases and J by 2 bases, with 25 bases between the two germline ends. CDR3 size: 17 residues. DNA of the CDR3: TGTGCCAGTCAGGGGCTGGGGGTGGAGGTCTCCAACTATGGCTACACCTTC. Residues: CASQGLGVEVSNYGYTF.

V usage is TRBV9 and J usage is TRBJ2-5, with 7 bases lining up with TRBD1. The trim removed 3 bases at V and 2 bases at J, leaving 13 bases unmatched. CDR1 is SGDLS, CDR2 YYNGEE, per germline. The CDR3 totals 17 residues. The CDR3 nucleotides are TGTGCCAGCAGCGCCAATATCAGGGGACAGACACAAGAGACCCAGTACTTC. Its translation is CASSANIRGQTQETQYF.

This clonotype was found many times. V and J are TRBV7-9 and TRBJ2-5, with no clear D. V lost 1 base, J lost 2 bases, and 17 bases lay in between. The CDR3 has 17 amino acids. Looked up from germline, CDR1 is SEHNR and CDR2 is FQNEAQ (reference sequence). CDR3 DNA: TGTGCCAGCAGCTTAGGTGGATACGAGAACCCGCAAGAGACCCAGTACTTC. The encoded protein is CASSLGGYENPQETQYF.

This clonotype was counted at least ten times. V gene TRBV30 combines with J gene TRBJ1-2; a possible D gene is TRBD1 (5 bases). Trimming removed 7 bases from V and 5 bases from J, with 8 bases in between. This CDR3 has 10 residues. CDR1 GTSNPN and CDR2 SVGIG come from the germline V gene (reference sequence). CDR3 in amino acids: CASRGYGYTF. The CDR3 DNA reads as TGTGCCTCGCGGGGGTATGGCTACACCTTC.

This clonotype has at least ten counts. The CDR3, as DNA: TGTGCCTGGAGTGTACTCTCTTACGAGCAGTACTTC. It specifies CAWSVLSYEQYF. V is TRBV30 and J is TRBJ2-7; no clear D. This CDR3 contains 12 residues. V lost 0 bases and J 4 bases, leaving 7 bases between the germline ends. The germline V gene has CDR1 GTSNPN and CDR2 SVGIG (reference sequence). The full variable domain, in which reference TRBV30 and TRBJ2-7 provide the parts outside the CDR3, is SQTIHQWPATLVQPVGSPLSLECTVEGTSNPNLYWYRQAAGRGLQLLFYSVGIGQISSEVPQNLSASRPQDRQFILSSKKLLLSDSGFYLCAWSVLSYEQYFGPGTRLTVT.